These T cell receptor beta chains were read from a single sample in a study of shared clonotypes between healthy human individuals. Sequencing was performed with immunoSEQ multiplex PCR; in TCRdb, only in-frame clones are kept and a portion is missing. The table has millions of clones, around nine tenths seen once. Sequencing input: naive CD4+ T cells sorted from blood. All receptors derive from a man aged 18 to 35 in good health. Both conserved end residues are part of each CDR3. The D gene is left open where the match is weak. Clone size, where shown, is once, few, many, or a class for clones that have expanded.

D gene	clone size	J gene	V gene	CDR3 protein	CDR3 DNA
TRBD1	NA	TRBJ1-2	TRBV28	CASSLAGGGNYGYTF	TGTGCCAGCAGTTTGGCAGGGGGAGGTAACTATGGCTACACCTTC
TRBD1	NA	TRBJ2-5	TRBV5-1	CASQRDSQGTQYF	TGCGCCAGTCAACGGGACAGCCAGGGGACCCAGTACTTC
TRBD1	NA	TRBJ1-6	TRBV5-1	CASSPGTGDNSPLHF	TGCGCCAGCAGCCCCGGGACAGGGGATAATTCACCCCTCCACTTT
TRBD2	NA	TRBJ2-7	TRBV2	CASSEGAGGGGEQYF	TGTGCCAGCAGTGAAGGAGCGGGGGGCGGAGGGGAGCAGTACTTC
NA	NA	TRBJ2-1	TRBV10-1	CASSDPGRNEQFF	TGCGCCAGCAGTGACCCGGGGAGAAATGAGCAGTTCTTC
NA	NA	TRBJ1-6	TRBV5-8	CASSQTVYNSPLHF	TGTGCCAGCAGCCAGACAGTCTATAATTCACCCCTCCACTTT
NA	NA	TRBJ2-5	TRBV15	CATSRDRQVQYF	TGTGCCACCAGCAGAGATAGGCAGGTCCAGTACTTC
NA	NA	TRBJ1-1	TRBV25-1	CASSSILGGEAFF	TGTGCCAGCAGTTCAATCCTGGGCGGGGAAGCTTTCTTT
NA	NA	TRBJ2-3	TRBV21-1	CASSPVGTGTDTQYF	NA
TRBD2	once	TRBJ2-1	TRBV5-1	CASSHGTSGGPYNEQFF	TGCGCCAGCAGCCACGGGACTAGCGGGGGTCCCTACAATGAGCAGTTCTTC
TRBD1	NA	TRBJ2-7	TRBV11-3	CASSSGQGYEQYF	TGTGCCAGCAGCTCAGGACAGGGCTACGAGCAGTACTTC
TRBD2	NA	TRBJ2-1	TRBV5-4	CASSPGLATNIQFF	TGTGCCAGCAGCCCGGGACTAGCGACTAATATTCAGTTCTTC
NA	NA	TRBJ1-2	TRBV28	CASRNSGGYTF	TGTGCCAGCAGGAACTCTGGAGGCTACACCTTC
TRBD1	NA	TRBJ2-7	TRBV6-5	CASSASGTGREQYF	TGTGCCAGCAGTGCCAGCGGGACAGGGAGGGAGCAGTACTTC
NA	NA	TRBJ2-2	TRBV10-3	CAISETTSLRTGELFF	TGTGCCATCAGTGAGACGACTAGTCTAAGGACCGGGGAGCTGTTTTTT
NA	NA	TRBJ2-6	TRBV5-1	CASSPGAGPGANVLTF	TGCGCCAGCAGCCCCGGTGCGGGGCCCGGGGCCAACGTCCTGACTTTC
TRBD1	NA	TRBJ1-2	TRBV29-1	CSVDGTGPYGYTF	TGCAGCGTTGACGGGACAGGCCCCTATGGCTACACCTTC
TRBD2	NA	TRBJ2-1	TRBV13	CASSLLAGFSSYNEQFF	TGTGCCAGCAGCTTACTAGCGGGCTTTTCCTCCTACAATGAGCAGTTCTTC
TRBD1	NA	TRBJ2-3	TRBV7-2	CLTGTGFLNTQYF	TGTCTAACCGGGACAGGGTTTCTAAATACGCAGTATTTT
NA	NA	TRBJ2-5	TRBV28	CASSSGRVETQYF	TGTGCCAGCAGTTCTGGGAGAGTAGAGACCCAGTACTTC
NA	NA	TRBJ1-2	TRBV25-1	CASSEYRTEGYTF	TGTGCCAGCAGTGAATATCGGACGGAGGGCTACACCTTC
TRBD1	NA	TRBJ2-1	TRBV18	CASSPDRGGYNEQFF	TGTGCCAGCTCACCTGACAGGGGAGGCTACAATGAGCAGTTCTTC
TRBD1	NA	TRBJ1-1	TRBV19	CASSINFPGGIPEAFF	TGTGCCAGTAGTATAAATTTCCCAGGGGGAATTCCTGAAGCTTTCTTT
NA	NA	TRBJ2-1	TRBV11-2	CAGGNNPINEQFF	TGTGCCGGAGGGAACAACCCGATAAATGAGCAGTTCTTC
TRBD2	NA	TRBJ2-5	TRBV5-3	CARSSPSGRAGETQYF	TGTGCCAGAAGCTCCCCTAGCGGGAGGGCGGGGGAGACCCAGTACTTC
TRBD1	NA	TRBJ1-4	TRBV5-4	CASSADRAVGTNEKLFF	TGTGCCAGCAGCGCGGACAGGGCGGTAGGCACTAATGAAAAACTGTTTTTT
NA	NA	TRBJ2-7	TRBV28	CASSLSERGEQYF	TGTGCCAGCAGTTTATCGGAACGAGGGGAGCAGTACTTC
NA	NA	TRBJ1-2	TRBV2	CASRGQSYGYTF	TGTGCCAGCAGAGGACAGAGCTATGGCTACACCTTC
TRBD2	NA	TRBJ2-1	TRBV30	CAWDRTWEGRDNEQFF	TGTGCCTGGGACCGGACCTGGGAGGGGAGAGACAATGAGCAGTTCTTC
NA	NA	TRBJ2-7	TRBV7-2	CASSPPGRIGEQYF	TGTGCCAGCAGCCCACCAGGGCGTATTGGCGAGCAGTACTTC
NA	NA	TRBJ2-7	TRBV9	CASSVAGANEQYF	TGTGCCAGCAGCGTAGCGGGCGCCAACGAGCAGTACTTC
NA	NA	TRBJ1-2	TRBV11-2	CASSLESRLTPIYGYTF	TGTGCCAGCAGCTTAGAGTCACGGCTCACACCCATCTATGGCTACACCTTC
NA	NA	TRBJ1-2	TRBV6-5	CASSYRERPVYGYTF	TGTGCCAGCAGTTACAGGGAAAGGCCAGTCTATGGCTACACCTTC
NA	NA	TRBJ1-1	TRBV19	CASSISNELNTEAFF	TGTGCCAGTAGTATTTCTAATGAGCTGAACACTGAAGCTTTCTTT
NA	NA	TRBJ1-5	TRBV27	CASSFQGSNQPQHF	TGTGCCAGCAGTTTCCAGGGCTCCAATCAGCCCCAGCATTTT
TRBD2	NA	TRBJ2-2	TRBV2	CASQTGTSYSGELFF	TGTGCCAGCCAGACCGGGACTAGCTATTCGGGGGAGCTGTTTTTT
NA	NA	TRBJ1-4	TRBV4-3	CASSQAPGLNNEKLFF	TGCGCCAGCAGCCAAGCCCCGGGACTGAATAATGAAAAACTGTTTTTT
NA	NA	TRBJ2-2	TRBV30	CAWRYLGERNTGELFF	TGTGCCTGGAGGTACTTAGGGGAAAGGAACACCGGGGAGCTGTTTTTT
TRBD1	NA	TRBJ1-4	TRBV9	CASSVEGTGVEKLFF	TGTGCCAGCAGCGTAGAAGGGACAGGGGTGGAAAAACTGTTTTTT
NA	NA	TRBJ2-1	TRBV10-3	CAISKIDRSTHNEQFF	TGTGCCATCAGTAAAATTGATAGGTCAACCCACAATGAGCAGTTCTTC
TRBD1	NA	TRBJ1-4	TRBV2	CASGTENEKLFF	TGTGCCAGCGGGACAGAGAATGAAAAACTGTTTTTT
NA	once	TRBJ2-3	TRBV5-1	CASSWGTPSTDTQYF	TGCGCCAGCAGCTGGGGAACTCCGAGCACAGATACGCAGTATTTT
TRBD1	NA	TRBJ1-4	TRBV30	CAWSVGRLKGQGASGTNEKLFF	TGTGCCTGGAGTGTTGGTCGATTAAAGGGACAGGGGGCTTCGGGAACTAATGAAAAACTGTTTTTT
TRBD1	NA	TRBJ2-2	TRBV5-1	CASSTTGASNTGELFF	TGCGCCAGCAGCACGACAGGGGCTTCGAACACCGGGGAGCTGTTTTTT
NA	NA	TRBJ1-3	TRBV18	CASSPPGSSGNTIYF	TGTGCCAGCTCACCACCTGGGAGCTCTGGAAACACCATATATTTT
NA	NA	TRBJ1-4	TRBV7-2	CASSSQPGHQSEKLFF	TGTGCCAGCAGCTCGCAACCGGGACACCAGAGCGAAAAACTGTTTTTT